The 21 T cell receptor beta chains given below trace back to one sample, sequenced in a study of blood T cell repertoires in COVID-19 (dated by TCRdb to 2018 to 2021). Library preparation employed the immunoSEQ multiplex PCR assay. The clones in this table, taken by TCRdb from immuneACCESS, are in-frame only. Not every clone is retained; where verified, under half of the shortfall comes from an unresolved V gene, and the cause of the rest is unknown. Counted in this sample were 160,000 or so clones; 65% to 90% of them appeared once. The top ten hold approximately 1.4% of the sample. Sequenced input: peripheral blood. The receptor source for this set is a human donor in a cohort sampled during active COVID-19.

This clone has a handful of counts. The chain employs TRBV12-3 or TRBV12-4 and TRBJ2-7, with D uncertain. The CDR3 covers 13 residues. The V end was cut by 5 bases, the J end by 1 base, with 9 bases between. The CDR3 spells CASSIGESYEQYF. CDR3 sequence (DNA): TGTGCCAGCAGTATCGGAGAATCCTACGAGCAGTACTTC.

Written as DNA, the CDR3 is TGTGCCAGCAGCCGATCCGGGATTAGCAATCAGCCCCAGCATTTT. This gives the protein CASSRSGISNQPQHF. J is TRBJ1-5 and V is TRBV3-1 (or the pseudogene TRBV3-2); D is ambiguous. Per the germline V gene, CDR1 is LGHDT and CDR2 is YNNKEL (reference sequence). Trimming cost V 4 bases and J 0 bases, with 10 bases left between them. This CDR3 region has 15 residues.

The chain joins TRBV27 to TRBJ2-7; D remains ambiguous. With 5 bases removed from V and 3 bases from J, the gap between germline ends came to 11 bases. CDR3 length: 13 residues. CDR1 is MNHEY and CDR2 is SMNVEV in the germline V gene (reference sequence). The CDR3 sequence is CASSLTENYEQYF. CDR3 DNA sequence: TGTGCCAGCAGTCTTACAGAAAACTACGAGCAGTACTTC.

As concerns this clone: This sample includes further DNA sequences coding for the same CDR3. The V call is TRBV9, the J call TRBJ1-1; TRBD1 aligns across 9 bases. Germline CDR1 reads SGDLS; CDR2 reads YYNGEE. Trimming took 0 bases from V and 5 from J; bases not matched to a gene: 2. The CDR3 covers 14 residues. The CDR3 loop reads CASSVGQGGTEAFF. The CDR3 DNA reads TGTGCCAGCAGCGTAGGACAGGGGGGGACTGAAGCTTTCTTT.

The chain has TRBV19 and TRBJ1-5; D remains ambiguous. CDR1 and CDR2 from the germline V gene are LNHDA and SQIVND (reference sequence). V lost 4 bases, J lost 2 bases, and 15 bases lay in between. There are 16 residues in the CDR3. The CDR3 coding sequence is TGTGCCAGTAGTAACCCAGCAGACATAGGCAATCAGCCCCAGCATTTT. Translated, it gives CASSNPADIGNQPQHF.

The V gene is TRBV18, the J gene TRBJ2-6; 7 bases fit TRBD1. CDR1 and CDR2 from the germline V gene are KGHSH and LQKENI. This CDR3 has 16 amino acids. The V gene end was trimmed by 5 bases and the J gene end by 3 bases; junction bases not matched to a gene: 7. CDR3 residues: CASSVATGVGANVLTF. As DNA, the CDR3 is TGTGCCAGCTCAGTCGCCACAGGGGTTGGGGCCAACGTCCTGACTTTC.

The chain carries TRBV3-1 (or the pseudogene TRBV3-2) and TRBJ2-7; D is perhaps TRBD1 (5 bases). CDR1 and CDR2 (germline): LGHDT, YNNKEL (reference sequence). This CDR3 comprises 15 residues. V was trimmed by 3 bases and J by 0 bases, leaving 12 bases between them. The CDR3 coding sequence is TGTGCCAGCAGCCAGGCTCAGGGTAGCTCCTACGAGCAGTACTTC. It is translated as CASSQAQGSSYEQYF.

The chain is built from TRBV3-1 (or the pseudogene TRBV3-2) and TRBJ2-7, with unresolved D. V was pared by 2 bases and J by 7 bases, with 9 bases between. Germline assignment: CDR1 LGHDT and CDR2 YNNKEL (reference sequence). This CDR3 is built from 12 residues. The CDR3 nucleotides are TGTGCCAGCAGCCAATATATAAAAGAGCAGTACTTC. This codes for CASSQYIKEQYF.

The rearrangement uses TRBV6-5 and TRBJ1-1, with D possibly matching TRBD1 (6 bases). V shed 2 bases and J shed 1 base, with 11 bases lying between them. The CDR3 contains 15 residues. Germline assignment: CDR1 MNHEY and CDR2 SVGAGI. Written as DNA, the CDR3 is TGTGCCAGCAGTTACGGGGGCCAGGGGAACACTGAAGCTTTCTTT. As protein: CASSYGGQGNTEAFF.

The V and J genes are TRBV7-2 and TRBJ2-7; TRBD2 matches at 7 bases. The ends lost 5 bases at V and 3 bases at J; junction bases unmatched: 10. The germline V gene has CDR1 SGHTA and CDR2 FQGNSA. The CDR3 runs 15 residues. The CDR3 coding sequence is TGTGCCAGCAGCCATTCGGGAGGTAACGACTACGAGCAGTACTTC. This encodes CASSHSGGNDYEQYF.

This sequence joins TRBV5-6 and TRBJ2-1; tentatively, D is TRBD1 (6 bases). Trimming took off 3 bases at V and 7 bases at J, with 8 bases between the two ends. Germline V gene data show CDR1 as SGHDT and CDR2 as YYEEEE. This CDR3 region has 12 residues. The DNA of the CDR3 is TGTGCCAGCAGCTACAGGGTGAATGAGCAGTTCTTC. Its protein product is CASSYRVNEQFF. The full variable domain, its missing parts supplied by reference TRBV5-6 and TRBJ2-1, is DAGVTQSPTHLIKTRGQQVTLRCSPKSGHDTVSWYQQALGQGPQFIFQYYEEEERQRGNFPDRFSGHQFPNYSSELNVNALLLGDSALYLCASSYRVNEQFFGPGTRLTVL.

This chain joins TRBV18 and TRBJ1-3; the match to TRBD1 covers 7 bases. Trimming at V came to 5 bases and at J to 0 bases, leaving 13 bases not matched to a gene. Germline lookup yields CDR1 KGHSH and CDR2 LQKENI. The CDR3 extends over 18 amino acids. CDR3: CASSTQGGPPLSGNTIYF. The CDR3 DNA reads TGTGCCAGCTCAACTCAGGGGGGCCCCCCTCTCTCTGGAAACACCATATATTTT.

V usage is TRBV7-9 and J usage is TRBJ2-7; 7 bases map to TRBD2. The CDR3 has 15 amino acids. Germline lookup yields CDR1 SEHNR and CDR2 FQNEAQ (reference sequence). J gave up 0 bases and V 1 base, and 3 bases lay outside the gene matches. The CDR3, as DNA: TGTGCCAGCAGCTTAGAAGCGGGACCCTCCTACGAGCAGTACTTC. Its translation: CASSLEAGPSYEQYF.

This clone occurred a few times. The V gene is TRBV6-5, the J gene TRBJ2-7, with TRBD1 as a possible D gene (6 bases). The CDR3 sequence is 14 residues long. The V gene lost 10 bases and the J gene lost 4 bases, with 20 bases spanning the gap. Germline CDR1 is MNHEY and CDR2 is SVGAGI. In nucleotides, the CDR3 is TGTGCCACCAAAGACAGGCCTGGGGGATACGAGCAGTACTTC. It yields the protein CATKDRPGGYEQYF.

V gene TRBV7-2 combines with J gene TRBJ2-5; weak D call: TRBD1 (7 bases). The V gene lost 2 bases and the J gene lost 2 bases, with 15 bases spanning the gap. From germline, CDR1 is SGHTA and CDR2 FQGNSA. The CDR3 length is 16 residues. CDR3 loop: CASSLSRQGGQETQYF. CDR3 DNA sequence: TGTGCCAGCAGCTTATCAAGACAGGGAGGACAAGAGACCCAGTACTTC.

This clone was counted once. The J gene is TRBJ1-6, the V gene TRBV6-5; 10 bases are shared with TRBD1. The germline V gene encodes CDR1 MNHEY and CDR2 SVGAGI. There are 16 residues in the CDR3. V dropped 0 bases and J dropped 12; count of bases not matched to a gene: 8. Written as DNA, the CDR3 is TGTGCCAGCAGTTACTCGTTAGGACAGGGGGTTGAACCCCTCCACTTT. This sequence encodes CASSYSLGQGVEPLHF.

The J gene is TRBJ2-2, the V gene TRBV7-9; TRBD2 matches 9 bases. This CDR3 spans 16 amino acids. CDR1 and CDR2 (germline): SEHNR, FQNEAQ (reference sequence). The trim removed 5 bases at V and 6 bases at J, leaving 10 bases unmatched. The CDR3 nucleotides read TGTGCCAGCAGCGCACCGGGACTAGCCCAACCCGGGGAGCTGTTTTTT. Translated, it gives CASSAPGLAQPGELFF.

The V call is TRBV5-4, the J call TRBJ1-3; D remains unclear. The CDR3 loop spans 17 amino acids. Germline V gene lookup returns CDR1 SGHNT and CDR2 YYREEE (reference sequence). The V end lost 2 bases, the J end lost 0 bases, and 15 bases lay between the germline ends. Here the CDR3 reads CASSFGPRGFSGNTIYF. The CDR3 DNA reads TGTGCCAGCAGCTTTGGTCCTCGGGGTTTCTCTGGAAACACCATATATTTT.

This clone was detected only a few times. The chain joins TRBV5-6 to TRBJ1-4; 7 nucleotides line up with TRBD1. Germline assignment: CDR1 SGHDT and CDR2 YYEEEE. The CDR3 consists of 13 residues. Trimming at V came to 7 bases and at J to 5 bases, leaving 5 bases not matched to a gene. CDR3 sequence reads: CASERGPNEKLFF. CDR3 in DNA: TGTGCCAGCGAGAGGGGGCCGAATGAAAAACTGTTTTTT.

The CDR3, as DNA: TGTGCCAGCAGTTTATCCGGACAGGGAGCAGGAGGAAACACCATATATTTT. It translates to CASSLSGQGAGGNTIYF. The chain couples TRBV28 to TRBJ1-3, with TRBD1 identical over 8 bases. Per the germline V gene, CDR1 is MDHEN and CDR2 is SYDVKM. This CDR3 has 17 residues. Losses at the gene ends were 1 base for V and 4 bases for J; bases not matched to a gene: 9.

The chain joins TRBV9 to TRBJ2-7, with 11 bases that match TRBD1. CDR1 and CDR2 (germline): SGDLS, YYNGEE. The CDR3 covers 16 residues. V lost 3 bases, J lost 4 bases, and 9 bases stayed unmatched. The CDR3, as DNA: TGTGCCAGCAGCGGCGGGGGGACAGGGGGTTGGTACGAGCAGTACTTC. Its protein product is CASSGGGTGGWYEQYF.